These 30 T cell receptor beta chains originate from one sample sequenced in a study of T cell responses to AZD1222 COVID-19 vaccine. The data were produced by immunoSEQ multiplex PCR, yet TCRdb's version contains in-frame clones alone and is incomplete. The data hold fewer than 200,000 clones, with roughly 90% observed a single time. Source: peripheral blood, taken on day 0 of AZD1222 vaccination. These receptors all stem from an adult in good health.

The table lists this clone with a few counts. The rearrangement links TRBV19 to TRBJ1-1; tentative D call: TRBD1 (5 bases). This CDR3 comprises 13 residues. Trimming left V 5 bases short and J 4 bases short, with 11 bases between. The germline gives CDR1 LNHDA, CDR2 SQIVND (reference sequence). CDR3 residues: CASSVKRGTEAFF. The DNA for the CDR3 is TGTGCCAGTAGTGTTAAGAGGGGCACTGAAGCTTTCTTT.

The CDR3 DNA reads TGCGCCAGCAGGGACAGGGGGCAGCGGGCTGAAGCTTTCTTT. Translated: CASRDRGQRAEAFF. The rearrangement links TRBV10-2 to TRBJ1-1; 11 nucleotides line up with TRBD1. CDR1 is WSHSY and CDR2 is SAAADI in the germline V gene. This CDR3 region has 14 residues. The J segment lost 6 bases and the V segment lost 6 bases, leaving 6 bases of the junction unmatched.

This clone came up once. The rearrangement links TRBV6-6 to TRBJ1-2; TRBD1 matches at 7 bases. The CDR3 runs to 14 residues. Looked up from germline, CDR1 is MNHNY and CDR2 is SVGAGI (reference sequence). V shed 6 bases, J shed 4 bases, and the junction held 8 bases outside the gene matches. The CDR3 bases are TGTGCCAGCAGACCACAGGGGCTTGTCTATGGCTACACCTTC. Amino acids: CASRPQGLVYGYTF.

The chain recombines TRBV11-2 with TRBJ1-1; 12 bases match TRBD1. V dropped 6 bases and J dropped 1; count of bases not matched to a gene: 6. Per germline, CDR1 SGHAT and CDR2 FQNNGV. The CDR3 loop spans 16 amino acids. As DNA, the CDR3 is TGTGCCAGCAGTTCGGGACAGGGGGCTAGGAACACTGAAGCTTTCTTT. Translation gives CASSSGQGARNTEAFF. The full variable domain, its missing parts supplied by reference TRBV11-2 and TRBJ1-1, is EAGVAQSPRYKIIEKRQSVAFWCNPISGHATLYWYQQILGQGPKLLIQFQNNGVVDDSQLPKDRFSAERLKGVDSTLKIQPAKLEDSAVYLCASSSGQGARNTEAFFGQGTRLTVV.

This rearrangement joins TRBV25-1 to TRBJ1-3; D is possibly TRBD1 (6 bases). The CDR3 has 14 residues. CDR1 is MGHDK, CDR2 SYGVNS, per germline. V lost 3 bases and J 5 bases, leaving 11 bases between the germline ends. CDR3 in DNA: TGTGCCAGCAGTGACAGGAGGGGGAGAAACACCATATATTTT. The encoded protein is CASSDRRGRNTIYF.

The chain uses TRBV5-6 and TRBJ1-6; weak D call: TRBD1 (5 bases). Germline CDR1 and CDR2: SGHDT and YYEEEE. V gave up 6 bases and J gave up 7 bases, with 14 bases separating them. This CDR3 spans 14 amino acids. The CDR3 DNA sequence: TGTGCCAGCACCCTATCTCGGGACAATTCACCCCTCCACTTT. This codes for CASTLSRDNSPLHF.

CDR3 region: CASSFQGTPYNEQFF. The CDR3 coding sequence is TGCGCCAGCAGCTTCCAAGGGACACCTTACAATGAGCAGTTCTTC. This chain connects TRBV5-1 to TRBJ2-1; the D gene is possibly TRBD1 (6 bases). CDR1 SGHRS and CDR2 YFSETQ come from the germline V gene. The ends were cut back, 2 bases at V and 4 bases at J, with 13 bases in the middle. This CDR3 spans 15 amino acids.

J is TRBJ1-1 and V is TRBV3-1 (or the pseudogene TRBV3-2), with D uncertain. CDR1 LGHDT and CDR2 YNNKEL come from the germline V gene (reference sequence). Trimming shortened V by 4 bases and J by 1 base, and 13 bases separated the two germline ends. The CDR3 length is 15 residues. CDR3 bases: TGTGCCAGCAGCCTCAATGTTCGGAAGAACACTGAAGCTTTCTTT. Its protein is CASSLNVRKNTEAFF.

The genes are TRBV7-9 and TRBJ1-1, with 9 bases identical to TRBD1. V was pared by 5 bases and J by 1 base, with 8 bases of the junction left unmatched. CDR3 length: 16 residues. Germline CDR1 SEHNR, CDR2 FQNEAQ (reference sequence). CDR3 bases: TGTGCCAGCAGCGCAAACCCGGGACAGGGGAACACTGAAGCTTTCTTT. It is translated as CASSANPGQGNTEAFF.

The chain carries TRBV18 and TRBJ2-3; D is ambiguous. This CDR3 spans 14 amino acids. Germline loops: CDR1 KGHSH, CDR2 LQKENI. V lost 0 bases and J lost 1, with 5 bases in between. CDR3 coding DNA: TGTGCCAGCTCACCACCTGTGGGCACAGATACGCAGTATTTT. As protein: CASSPPVGTDTQYF.

This chain uses TRBV4-3 with TRBJ1-1, with TRBD1 as a possible D gene (5 bases). Germline values: CDR1 LGHNA, CDR2 YSLEER. Trimming pared 0 bases from V and 9 bases from J, leaving 11 bases between. The CDR3 is 13 amino acids. For the CDR3, the DNA is TGCGCCAGCAGCCAAGAGTCGGGACTCCAAGCTTTCTTT. Translated, it gives CASSQESGLQAFF.

The chain's CDR3 is CASSYPGPPGEQFF. CDR3 nucleotides: TGTGCCAGCAGTTACCCCGGGCCGCCGGGTGAGCAGTTCTTC. V and J are TRBV6-5 and TRBJ2-1; no clear D gene. The germline CDR1 and CDR2 sequences are MNHEY and SVGAGI. Trimming stripped 2 bases from V and 9 bases from J, with 14 bases between. The CDR3 loop spans 14 amino acids.

The V call is TRBV3-1 (or the pseudogene TRBV3-2), the J call TRBJ1-2; TRBD1 might be the D (5 bases). Germline V lookup: CDR1 LGHDT, CDR2 YNNKEL (reference sequence). The CDR3 extends over 13 amino acids. V dropped 1 base and J dropped 8 bases, with 11 bases sitting between them. Here the CDR3 reads CASSQAGPDGYTF. The CDR3 nucleotides read TGTGCCAGCAGCCAAGCAGGGCCTGACGGCTACACCTTC.

The J gene is TRBJ1-5, the V gene TRBV23-1; no firm D call. TRBV23-1 is known as an ORF, though its function is uncertain. The CDR3 is 20 residues long. V was cut by 2 bases and J by 1 base, with 24 bases left in between. In DNA, the CDR3 is TGCGCCAGCAGTCAACGGGCCCTGACAATTCAACCCATCAGCAATCAGCCCCAGCATTTT. It encodes CASSQRALTIQPISNQPQHF.

The genes are TRBV5-6 and TRBJ1-2, with unresolved D. The germline V gene encodes CDR1 SGHDT and CDR2 YYEEEE. The CDR3 covers 14 residues. Trimming took off 4 bases at V and 3 bases at J, with 13 bases between the two ends. The CDR3 bases are TGTGCCAGCAGCCAGGACTTGGGCTACTATGGCTACACCTTC. It codes for CASSQDLGYYGYTF.

The chain is built from TRBV5-1 and TRBJ2-1, with a possible D match to TRBD1 (6 bases). The germline V gene has CDR1 SGHRS and CDR2 YFSETQ. The length of the CDR3 is 15 residues. V lost 0 bases to trimming and J lost 2 bases, with 9 bases between them. The CDR3 DNA reads as TGCGCCAGCAGCTTGGCACAGGGAACCTACAATGAGCAGTTCTTC. This translates into CASSLAQGTYNEQFF.

The chain recombines TRBV6-5 with TRBJ1-6; D gene uncertain. V shed 6 bases and J shed 7 bases, with 16 bases lying between them. Per the germline V gene, CDR1 is MNHEY and CDR2 is SVGAGI. This CDR3 is built from 15 residues. The CDR3 DNA sequence: TGTGCCAGCAGAGGCGACTTACGCGACAATTCACCCCTCCACTTT. It is translated as CASRGDLRDNSPLHF.

The genes are TRBV12-5 and TRBJ1-3; no clear D. In germline, CDR1 is LGHNT, CDR2 FRNRAP. The ends were cut back, 2 bases at V and 0 bases at J, with 8 bases in the middle. This CDR3 region has 15 residues. In DNA, the CDR3 is TGTGCTAGTGGTTTGTGGGGTGGCTCTGGAAACACCATATATTTT. Its protein is CASGLWGGSGNTIYF. Variable domain in full (rest from reference TRBV12-5 and TRBJ1-3): DARVTQTPRHKVTEMGQEVTMRCQPILGHNTVFWYRQTMMQGLELLAYFRNRAPLDDSGMPKDRFSAEMPDATLATLKIQPSEPRDSAVYFCASGLWGGSGNTIYFGEGSWLTVV.

The chain carries TRBV19 and TRBJ1-2; weak D call: TRBD1 (5 bases). The CDR3 sequence is 13 residues long. V was cut by 2 bases and J by 2 bases, with 6 bases left in between. Germline CDR1 reads LNHDA; CDR2 reads SQIVND (reference sequence). The CDR3 DNA reads as TGTGCCAGTAGTATAACAGGAAACTATGGCTACACCTTC. The encoded protein is CASSITGNYGYTF.

This clone appeared once. V gene TRBV20-1 combines with J gene TRBJ1-2, with D perhaps matching TRBD1 (6 bases). Between the trimmed V and J ends, which lost 3 bases and 2 bases, there was a span of 10 bases. Germline lookup yields CDR1 DFQATT and CDR2 SNEGSKA (reference sequence). The length of the CDR3 is 13 residues. The CDR3 bases are TGCAGTGCTAGTGTGGGGGCAAACTATGGCTACACCTTC. This codes for CSASVGANYGYTF.

The rearrangement uses TRBV10-2 and TRBJ2-3; no reliable D call. This CDR3 is built from 13 residues. From germline, CDR1 is WSHSY and CDR2 SAAADI. The V and J ends lost 0 bases and 14 bases respectively, with 15 bases between them. CDR3 protein: CASSESNSPPRYF. The CDR3 region has the DNA TGCGCCAGCAGTGAGTCGAACTCTCCGCCCCGGTATTTT.

The J gene is TRBJ2-7, the V gene TRBV7-2; 16 bases match TRBD2. J gave up 4 bases and V 6 bases, and 12 bases lay outside the gene matches. Per the germline V gene, CDR1 is SGHTA and CDR2 is FQGNSA. The CDR3 has 18 residues. Written as DNA, the CDR3 is TGTGCCAGCAGTTCCGCCGGGACTAGCGGGGGGGCCGGGTACGAGCAGTACTTC. Translating it yields CASSSAGTSGGAGYEQYF. Using reference TRBV7-2 and TRBJ2-7 for the parts outside the CDR3, the full variable domain is GAGVSQSPSNKVTEKGKDVELRCDPISGHTALYWYRQSLGQGLEFLIYFQGNSAPDKSGLPSDRFSAERTGGSVSTLTIQRTQQEDSAVYLCASSSAGTSGGAGYEQYFGPGTRLTVT.

V and J are TRBV30 and TRBJ1-3; weak D call: TRBD1 (6 bases). CDR1 is GTSNPN, CDR2 SVGIG, per germline (reference sequence). The CDR3 sequence is 13 residues long. Trimming took 8 bases from V and 4 from J, leaving 15 bases between them. The CDR3 loop is CAGQYPGGNTIYF. In DNA form, the CDR3 reads TGTGCCGGACAGTATCCCGGGGGAAACACCATATATTTT.

V and J are TRBV7-2 and TRBJ2-1, with 9 bases lining up with TRBD2. Germline V gene lookup returns CDR1 SGHTA and CDR2 FQGNSA. The CDR3 is 16 residues long. V was pared by 4 bases and J by 8 bases, with 12 bases of the junction left unmatched. The CDR3, as DNA: TGTGCCAGCAGCTCAGCCGGCGGGGGGGCCAGTTATGAGCAGTTCTTC. As protein: CASSSAGGGASYEQFF.

This chain links TRBV11-2 with TRBJ2-3; weak D call: TRBD1 (6 bases). CDR1 and CDR2 from the germline V gene are SGHAT and FQNNGV. V was trimmed by 5 bases and J by 3 bases, leaving 12 bases between them. The CDR3 is 14 residues long. This CDR3 is CASSPRGRTDTQYF. CDR3 coding DNA: TGTGCCAGCAGCCCCAGGGGTAGGACAGATACGCAGTATTTT.

The chain combines TRBV3-1 (or the pseudogene TRBV3-2) with TRBJ2-7; 7 bases are shared with TRBD2. V dropped 3 bases and J dropped 0; count of bases not matched to a gene: 5. Germline V gene sequence: CDR1 LGHDT, CDR2 YNNKEL (reference sequence). This CDR3 spans 15 amino acids. CDR3 DNA sequence: TGTGCCAGCAGCCATGCTAGCGGAGCCTCCTACGAGCAGTACTTC. It codes for CASSHASGASYEQYF.

The chain joins TRBV2 to TRBJ1-3, with TRBD1 matching 7 bases. Trimming cost V 2 bases and J 4 bases; bases outside gene matches: 5. Germline assignment: CDR1 SNHLY and CDR2 FYNNEI. The CDR3 loop spans 15 amino acids. The CDR3 nucleotides read TGTGCCAGCAGTGAAAAGGGGGCGCGGGGAAACACCATATATTTT. It specifies CASSEKGARGNTIYF.

This clone was detected ten times or more. The chain has TRBV6-5 and TRBJ2-7; TRBD2 might be the D (5 bases). The ends were cut back, 2 bases at V and 3 bases at J, with 14 bases in the middle. CDR3 length: 15 residues. CDR1 and CDR2 (germline): MNHEY, SVGAGI. The CDR3 DNA reads TGTGCCAGCAGTTACGGTGGCCACGGGATCTACGAGCAGTACTTC. This translates into CASSYGGHGIYEQYF.

This chain's CDR3 is CASSLRQGSGNTIYF. The CDR3 DNA reads TGTGCCAGCTCACTTCGACAGGGCTCTGGAAACACCATATATTTT. This sequence joins TRBV18 and TRBJ1-3; 7 bases agree with TRBD1. V lost 4 bases, J lost 0 bases, and 3 bases stayed unmatched. Germline CDR1 is KGHSH and CDR2 is LQKENI. The CDR3 totals 15 residues.

In this sample, this clone turned up once. The chain carries TRBV11-2 and TRBJ2-3; no definite D call. The germline V gene has CDR1 SGHAT and CDR2 FQNNGV. This CDR3 is 12 amino acids long. The ends were cut back, 5 bases at V and 7 bases at J, with 10 bases in the middle. DNA of the CDR3: TGTGCCAGCAGCCCGAGAGGAAATACGCAGTATTTT. Amino acids: CASSPRGNTQYF.